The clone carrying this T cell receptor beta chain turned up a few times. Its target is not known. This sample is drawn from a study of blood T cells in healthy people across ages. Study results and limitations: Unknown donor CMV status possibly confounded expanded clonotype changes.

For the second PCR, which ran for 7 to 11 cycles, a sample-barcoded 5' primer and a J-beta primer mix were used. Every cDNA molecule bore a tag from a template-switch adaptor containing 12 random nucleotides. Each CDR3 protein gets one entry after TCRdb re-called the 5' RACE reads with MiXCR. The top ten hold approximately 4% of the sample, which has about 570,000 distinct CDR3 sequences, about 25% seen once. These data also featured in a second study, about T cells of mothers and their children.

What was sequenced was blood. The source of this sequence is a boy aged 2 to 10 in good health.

CDR3 residues: CASSAGVYNSPLHF. The CDR3 DNA reads as TGCGCCAGCAGCGCAGGGGTCTATAATTCACCCCTCCACTTT. The chain combines TRBV5-1 with TRBJ1-6; tentative D call: TRBD1 (6 bases). V was clipped by 4 bases and J by 3 bases, with 8 bases between them. Germline V gives CDR1 SGHRS, CDR2 YFSETQ. CDR3 length: 14 amino acids.